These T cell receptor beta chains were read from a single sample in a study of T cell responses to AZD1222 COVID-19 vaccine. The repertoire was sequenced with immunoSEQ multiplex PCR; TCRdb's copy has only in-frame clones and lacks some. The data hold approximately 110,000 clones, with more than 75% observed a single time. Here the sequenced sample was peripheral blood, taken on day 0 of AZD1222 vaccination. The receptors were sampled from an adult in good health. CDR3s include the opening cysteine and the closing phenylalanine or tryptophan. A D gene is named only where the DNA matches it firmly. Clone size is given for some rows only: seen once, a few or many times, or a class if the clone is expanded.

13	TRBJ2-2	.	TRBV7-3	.	TGTGCCAGCGCCACTTTTTCGGCCGGGGAGCTGTTTTTT	CASATFSAGELFF
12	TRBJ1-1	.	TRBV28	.	TGTGCCAGCACCCTGCGCCACGGTGAAGCTTTCTTT	CASTLRHGEAFF
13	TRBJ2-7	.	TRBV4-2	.	TGTGCCAGCAGCCAAGACAGGGCCTACGAGCAGTACTTC	CASSQDRAYEQYF
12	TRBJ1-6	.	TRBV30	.	TGTGCCTGGAGCCGGCGGAATTCACCCCTCCACTTT	CAWSRRNSPLHF
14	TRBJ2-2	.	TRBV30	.	TGTGCCTGGAGTCTTTTCCAGGGATCCGGGGAGCTGTTTTTT	CAWSLFQGSGELFF
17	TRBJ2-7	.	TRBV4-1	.	TGCGCCAGCAGCCAAAGGGGTGTTGGCCTGTCAAACTACGAGCAGTACTTC	CASSQRGVGLSNYEQYF
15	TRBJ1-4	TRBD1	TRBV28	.	TGTGCCAGCAGTGCCACCGGGACAGCCAATGAAAAACTGTTTTTT	CASSATGTANEKLFF
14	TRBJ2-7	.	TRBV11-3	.	TGTGCCAGCAGCTTTACCGGGACTACAGGGGAGCAGTACTTC	CASSFTGTTGEQYF
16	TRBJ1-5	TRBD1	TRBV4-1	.	TGCGCCAGCAGCCTACAACCGGGACAGGCCAATCAGCCCCAGCATTTT	CASSLQPGQANQPQHF
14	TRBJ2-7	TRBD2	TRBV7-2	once	TGTGCCAGCAGTTCGGGACTAGCGGGTCACGAGCAGTACTTC	CASSSGLAGHEQYF
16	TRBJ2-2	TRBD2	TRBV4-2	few	TGTGCCAGCAGCCAAGGCCTAGCGGGAAGAACCGGGGAGCTGTTTTTT	CASSQGLAGRTGELFF
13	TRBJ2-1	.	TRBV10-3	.	TGTGCCATCAGTGATTACCAGGGGAATGAGCAGTTCTTC	CAISDYQGNEQFF
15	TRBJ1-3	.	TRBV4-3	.	TGCGCCAGCAGCCAAGGCCCGGGCTCTGGAAACACCATATATTTT	CASSQGPGSGNTIYF
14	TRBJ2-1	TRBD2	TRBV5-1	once	TGCGCCAGCAGCTTGGCTAGCGGATACAATGAGCAGTTCTTC	CASSLASGYNEQFF
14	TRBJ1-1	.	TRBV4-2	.	TGTGCCAGCAGCCAACAAACAAAGAACACTGAAGCTTTCTTT	CASSQQTKNTEAFF
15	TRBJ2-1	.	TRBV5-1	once	TGCGCCAGCAGCTTGGCTCAGGGTGCGGTCAATGAGCAGTTCTTC	CASSLAQGAVNEQFF
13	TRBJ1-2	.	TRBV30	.	TGTGCCTGGACCGACAGCCACACCTATGGCTACACCTTC	CAWTDSHTYGYTF
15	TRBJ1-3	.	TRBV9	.	TGTGCCAGCAGCGTAGGAAGTAGAGGGGTAGACACCATATATTTT	CASSVGSRGVDTIYF
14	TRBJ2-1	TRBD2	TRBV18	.	TGTGCCAGCTCACCGACTAGCTTTGGGAATGAGCAGTTCTTC	CASSPTSFGNEQFF
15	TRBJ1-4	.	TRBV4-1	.	TGCGCCAGCAGCCTCCCGTCAGGGGCGAGGGAAAAACTGTTTTTT	CASSLPSGAREKLFF
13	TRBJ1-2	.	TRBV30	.	TGTGCCTGGAGTGCGGGCGGTAACTATGGCTACACCTTC	CAWSAGGNYGYTF
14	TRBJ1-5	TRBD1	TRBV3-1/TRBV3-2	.	TGTGCCAGCAGCCAAGATGCAGGGGGACAGCCCCAGCATTTT	CASSQDAGGQPQHF
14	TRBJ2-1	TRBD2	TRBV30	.	TGTGCCTGGAGTGTACTCGGGAGGGCCGGTGAGCAGTTCTTC	CAWSVLGRAGEQFF
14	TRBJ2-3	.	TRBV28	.	TGTGCCAGCGGGGTAGCGAGACTCGCAGATACGCAGTATTTT	CASGVARLADTQYF
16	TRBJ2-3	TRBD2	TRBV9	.	TGTGCCAGCAGCGGCTCTAGCGGGAGTTATTCAGATACGCAGTATTTT	CASSGSSGSYSDTQYF
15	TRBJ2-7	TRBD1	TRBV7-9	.	TGTGCCAGCAGCCCGCGGACAGGCGCCGTCGACGAGCAGTACTTC	CASSPRTGAVDEQYF
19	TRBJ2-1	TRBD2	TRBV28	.	TGTGCCAGCAGTTTGATTGGGACTAGCGGGAGGTCCTCCTACAATGAGCAGTTCTTC	CASSLIGTSGRSSYNEQFF
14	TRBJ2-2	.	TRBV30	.	TGTGCCTGGAGTCGGGGCCCGAACACCGGGGAGCTGTTTTTT	CAWSRGPNTGELFF
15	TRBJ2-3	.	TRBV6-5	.	TGTGCCAGCAGTTACGCTAGTCGCGTGGGAGATACGCAGTATTTT	CASSYASRVGDTQYF
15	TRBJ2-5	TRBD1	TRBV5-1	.	TGCGCCAGCAGCTCGGGACAGGGGACCACGGAGACCCAGTACTTC	CASSSGQGTTETQYF
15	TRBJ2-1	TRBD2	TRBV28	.	TGTGCCAGCAGTATTAGCGGGAGGGACTACAATGAGCAGTTCTTC	CASSISGRDYNEQFF
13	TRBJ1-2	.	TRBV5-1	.	TGCGCCAGCAGCTGGACAGAAAACTATGGCTACACCTTC	CASSWTENYGYTF
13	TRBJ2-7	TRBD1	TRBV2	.	TGTGCCAAACAGGGGACCGGCGATGACGAGCAGTACTTC	CAKQGTGDDEQYF
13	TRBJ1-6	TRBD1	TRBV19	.	TGTGCCAGTAGTGGGACAGGGGAATCACCCCTCCACTTT	CASSGTGESPLHF
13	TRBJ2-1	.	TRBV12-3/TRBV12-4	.	TGTGCCAGCAGTTTAGCCCCTTACAATGAGCAGTTCTTC	CASSLAPYNEQFF
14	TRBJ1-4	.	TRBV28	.	TGTGCCAGCAGCCCTGTGGGGGAAAATGAAAAACTGTTTTTT	CASSPVGENEKLFF
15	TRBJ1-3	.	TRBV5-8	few	TGTGCCAGCAGCTCGAGATCTTCACCTGGAAACACCATATATTTT	CASSSRSSPGNTIYF